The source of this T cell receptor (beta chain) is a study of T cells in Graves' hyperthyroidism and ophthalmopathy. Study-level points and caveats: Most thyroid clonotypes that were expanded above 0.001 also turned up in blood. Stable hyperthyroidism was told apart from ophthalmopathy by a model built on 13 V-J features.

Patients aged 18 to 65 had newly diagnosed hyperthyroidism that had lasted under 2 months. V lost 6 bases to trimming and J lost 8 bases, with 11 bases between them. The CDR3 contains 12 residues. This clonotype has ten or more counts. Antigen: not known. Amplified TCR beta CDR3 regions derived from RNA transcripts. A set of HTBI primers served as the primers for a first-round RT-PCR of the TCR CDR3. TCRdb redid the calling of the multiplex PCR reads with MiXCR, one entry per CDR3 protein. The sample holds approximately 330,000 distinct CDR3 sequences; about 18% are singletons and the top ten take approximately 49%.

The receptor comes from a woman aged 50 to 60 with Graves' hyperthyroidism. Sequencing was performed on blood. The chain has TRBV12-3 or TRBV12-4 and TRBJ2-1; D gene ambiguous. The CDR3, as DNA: TGTGCCAGCAGCCGCTCCTGGGATGAGCAGTTCTTC. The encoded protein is CASSRSWDEQFF.